This is a list of T cell receptor beta chains from one sample in a study of shared clonotypes between healthy human individuals. Data came from immunoSEQ multiplex PCR; TCRdb stores just in-frame clones and leaves some out. The repertoire holds around 2.1 million clones, with 95% as singletons. Sequenced input: naive CD4+ T cells sorted from blood. These TCRs come from a man between 18 and 35 years old in good health. The conserved cysteine and the conserved F or W are not part of the CDR3 here.

CDR3aa: ASSLVGSSQYGYT
v_gene: TRBV7-2
len: 13
j_gene: TRBJ1-2

CDR3aa: ASSSSYPGANVLT
v_gene: TRBV11-3
len: 13
j_gene: TRBJ2-6

CDR3aa: ASSLEFGREDGYT
v_gene: TRBV5-1
len: 13
j_gene: TRBJ1-2

CDR3aa: ASSPGTSGNYNEQF
v_gene: TRBV5-1
len: 14
j_gene: TRBJ2-1

CDR3aa: ASSGWEGAGELF
v_gene: TRBV25-1
len: 12
j_gene: TRBJ2-2

CDR3aa: AISASGGTDTQY
v_gene: TRBV10-3
len: 12
j_gene: TRBJ2-3

CDR3aa: ASSLGYRGGEKLF
v_gene: TRBV5-1
len: 13
j_gene: TRBJ1-4

CDR3aa: ASNPGLNQPQH
v_gene: TRBV2
len: 11
j_gene: TRBJ1-5

CDR3aa: ASSFLRVRDEQF
v_gene: TRBV5-6
len: 12
j_gene: TRBJ2-1

CDR3aa: AISDRGHTEAF
v_gene: TRBV10-3
len: 11
j_gene: TRBJ1-1

CDR3aa: ASSLGQGNEKLF
v_gene: TRBV7-9
len: 12
j_gene: TRBJ1-4

CDR3aa: AITQGGTEAF
v_gene: TRBV10-3
len: 10
j_gene: TRBJ1-1

CDR3aa: ASSYEQGGNEKLF
v_gene: TRBV7-9
len: 13
j_gene: TRBJ1-4

CDR3aa: ASSQTSGDYNEQF
v_gene: TRBV7-2
len: 13
j_gene: TRBJ2-1

CDR3aa: ASSSAPGKNQGTQY
v_gene: TRBV11-2
len: 14
j_gene: TRBJ2-5

CDR3aa: ASSPQPGQGAHTGELF
v_gene: TRBV28
len: 16
j_gene: TRBJ2-2

CDR3aa: ASSSTGDGNTIY
v_gene: TRBV28
len: 12
j_gene: TRBJ1-3

CDR3aa: ASSLGRTDNSPLH
v_gene: TRBV5-4
len: 13
j_gene: TRBJ1-6

CDR3aa: AGRDRSSGELF
v_gene: TRBV6-5
len: 11
j_gene: TRBJ2-2

CDR3aa: ASSLVAGRFYEQY
v_gene: TRBV5-1
len: 13
j_gene: TRBJ2-7

CDR3aa: AGSLGQSTGELF
v_gene: TRBV7-9
len: 12
j_gene: TRBJ2-2

CDR3aa: ASSMGLAPEQY
v_gene: TRBV19
len: 11
j_gene: TRBJ2-7

CDR3aa: AWSVLGALAKNIQY
v_gene: TRBV30
len: 14
j_gene: TRBJ2-4

CDR3aa: ASSYSFTSGATEAF
v_gene: TRBV6-6
len: 14
j_gene: TRBJ1-1

CDR3aa: ASSGQGQGLVTYEQY
v_gene: TRBV2
len: 15
j_gene: TRBJ2-7

CDR3aa: ASSRTGGSGNTIY
v_gene: TRBV27
len: 13
j_gene: TRBJ1-3

CDR3aa: ASRDGVNTGELF
v_gene: TRBV25-1
len: 12
j_gene: TRBJ2-2

CDR3aa: ASSVEAGNTIY
v_gene: TRBV4-1
len: 11
j_gene: TRBJ1-3

CDR3aa: ASSLAGVNTEAF
v_gene: TRBV7-2
len: 12
j_gene: TRBJ1-1

CDR3aa: ASSEERGPYT
v_gene: TRBV25-1
len: 10
j_gene: TRBJ1-2